Shown below are 21 T cell receptor beta chains from a single sample sequenced in a study of blood T cell repertoires in COVID-19. Some clones are missing from TCRdb's copy, which holds only in-frame ones; the method was immunoSEQ multiplex PCR. The sample yields fewer than 40,000 clones, roughly 78% seen once. The source material was peripheral blood. The source is an older man with active or convalescent COVID-19.

The genes are TRBV5-4 and TRBJ2-7, with D possibly matching TRBD2 (6 bases). Germline assignment: CDR1 SGHNT and CDR2 YYREEE (reference sequence). This CDR3 region has 14 residues. Trimming pared 3 bases from V and 2 bases from J, leaving 12 bases between. CDR3: CASSSPSDPYEQYF. CDR3 bases: TGTGCCAGCAGCTCACCTAGCGACCCCTACGAGCAGTACTTC.

V usage is TRBV30 and J usage is TRBJ1-1; D unresolved. CDR3 length equals 17 residues. CDR1 is GTSNPN and CDR2 is SVGIG in the germline V gene (reference sequence). The V and J ends lost 0 bases and 10 bases respectively, with 27 bases between them. This CDR3 is CAWSVKVARGRGVGAFF. The CDR3 nucleotides are TGTGCCTGGAGTGTTAAAGTGGCTCGGGGAAGAGGTGTCGGAGCTTTCTTT.

Only a few counts were recorded for this clone. The rearrangement links TRBV6-2 or TRBV6-3 to TRBJ1-5; a possible D gene is TRBD1 (6 bases). The V end was cut by 6 bases, the J end by 7 bases, with 16 bases between. The CDR3 length is 14 residues. Germline V gene sequence: CDR1 MNHEY, CDR2 SVGEGT. This CDR3 reads CASSTLLGAQPQHF. CDR3 nucleotides: TGTGCCAGCAGCACCCTATTGGGGGCACAGCCCCAGCATTTT.

This chain links TRBV7-9 with TRBJ1-1; TRBD1 aligns across 9 bases. V was pared by 5 bases and J by 7 bases, with 11 bases of the junction left unmatched. The CDR3 loop spans 15 amino acids. The germline CDR1 and CDR2 sequences are SEHNR and FQNEAQ (reference sequence). CDR3 sequence (DNA): TGTGCCAGCAGCGGGATGGAGGACAGGGGATTTGAAGCTTTCTTT. Its protein product is CASSGMEDRGFEAFF.

This clone was detected once. This rearrangement joins TRBV19 to TRBJ1-3; D uncertain. Germline V lookup: CDR1 LNHDA, CDR2 SQIVND (reference sequence). Trimming pared 6 bases from V and 1 base from J, leaving 10 bases between. CDR3 length equals 14 residues. The CDR3 bases are TGTGCCAGTAGACCGACACCGTCTGGAAACACCATATATTTT. This gives the protein CASRPTPSGNTIYF.

In nucleotides, the CDR3 is TGTGCCATCAGTGATGGGCTAGCGAGACGAGATGAGCAGTTCTTC. Translated: CAISDGLARRDEQFF. The J gene is TRBJ2-1, the V gene TRBV10-3, with D possibly TRBD2 on 6 matching bases. Trimming pared 3 bases from V and 8 bases from J, leaving 17 bases between. Germline lookup yields CDR1 ENHRY and CDR2 SYGVKD. The CDR3 totals 15 residues.

The chain employs TRBV18 and TRBJ1-3, with D unresolved. The CDR3 loop spans 14 amino acids. Trimming took off 3 bases at V and 2 bases at J, with 8 bases between the two ends. The V gene's germline CDR1 is KGHSH and CDR2 LQKENI. CDR3 bases: TGTGCCAGCTCACCTGCCGGGGCTGGAAACACCATATATTTT. Protein sequence: CASSPAGAGNTIYF.

This chain joins TRBV5-5 and TRBJ1-1, with no clear D. V gave up 0 bases and J gave up 4 bases, with 13 bases separating them. Germline-derived CDR1 and CDR2 are SGHKS and YYEKEE (reference sequence). The CDR3 has 15 residues. The CDR3 sequence: CASSLGGPQSTEAFF. As DNA, the CDR3 is TGTGCCAGCAGCTTGGGCGGGCCACAGAGCACTGAAGCTTTCTTT.

This clone was seen only once. The chain joins TRBV6-2 or TRBV6-3 to TRBJ1-1; 7 positions agree with TRBD1. V shed 6 bases and J 0 bases; nucleotides not matched to a gene: 16. The CDR3 covers 18 residues. Per the germline V gene, CDR1 is MNHEY and CDR2 is SVGEGT. Here the CDR3 DNA reads TGTGCCAGCAGCACGGGGGTAGGGGGCGACATGGTGAACACTGAAGCTTTCTTT. Translating it yields CASSTGVGGDMVNTEAFF.

The chain recombines TRBV7-2 with TRBJ1-2, with TRBD1 matching 11 bases. J was trimmed by 6 bases and V by 1 base; bases with no gene match: 4. The CDR3 is 15 amino acids. Per the germline V gene, CDR1 is SGHTA and CDR2 is FQGNSA. Written as DNA, the CDR3 is TGTGCCAGCAGCTTAGGGACAGGGGGCGCGGATGGCTACACCTTC. Amino acids: CASSLGTGGADGYTF. The full variable domain, with the rest looked up from reference TRBV7-2 and TRBJ1-2, is GAGVSQSPSNKVTEKGKDVELRCDPISGHTALYWYRQSLGQGLEFLIYFQGNSAPDKSGLPSDRFSAERTGGSVSTLTIQRTQQEDSAVYLCASSLGTGGADGYTFGSGTRLTVV.

V gene TRBV10-3 combines with J gene TRBJ2-3; 7 nucleotides align to TRBD2. There are 14 residues in the CDR3. V dropped 2 bases and J dropped 6; count of bases not matched to a gene: 5. Germline CDR1 reads ENHRY; CDR2 reads SYGVKD. The DNA of the CDR3 is TGTGCCATCAGTGAGGAGCGGGGTATGGATACGCAGTATTTT. Protein: CAISEERGMDTQYF.

This chain links TRBV2 with TRBJ2-3, with 12 bases matching TRBD2. CDR1 is SNHLY, CDR2 FYNNEI, per germline. V shed 4 bases, J shed 4 bases, and the junction held 6 bases outside the gene matches. The CDR3 has 16 residues. The CDR3 loop is CASSAPSGRAPDTQYF. CDR3 sequence (DNA): TGTGCCAGCAGTGCCCCTAGCGGGAGGGCCCCAGATACGCAGTATTTT. Variable domain in full (rest from reference TRBV2 and TRBJ2-3): EPEVTQTPSHQVTQMGQEVILRCVPISNHLYFYWYRQILGQKVEFLVSFYNNEISEKSEIFDDQFSVERPDGSNFTLKIRSTKLEDSAMYFCASSAPSGRAPDTQYFGPGTRLTVL.

The chain carries TRBV7-8 and TRBJ1-6, with TRBD1 matching over 7 bases. J gave up 7 bases and V 0 bases, and 0 bases lay outside the gene matches. Germline V gene sequence: CDR1 SGHVS, CDR2 FQNEAQ. The CDR3 extends over 14 amino acids. The DNA for the CDR3 is TGTGCCAGCAGCTTAGCAGGGGGCAATTCACCCCTCCACTTT. Residues: CASSLAGGNSPLHF.

The chain links TRBV6-5 to TRBJ2-2, with 7 bases that match TRBD1. The CDR3 loop spans 12 amino acids. Germline V gene data show CDR1 as MNHEY and CDR2 as SVGAGI. The V segment lost 9 bases and the J segment 5 bases; nucleotides outside the gene matches: 3. CDR3 residues: CASNRGTGELFF. The CDR3 coding sequence is TGTGCCAGTAACAGGGGTACCGGGGAGCTGTTTTTT.

This chain connects TRBV6-5 to TRBJ1-1; D may be TRBD1 (6 bases). Germline V gives CDR1 MNHEY, CDR2 SVGAGI. Trimming stripped 5 bases from V and 3 bases from J, with 13 bases between. The CDR3 covers 14 residues. The CDR3 spells CASSLGGADTEAFF. DNA of the CDR3: TGTGCCAGCAGTCTAGGGGGGGCGGACACTGAAGCTTTCTTT.

A single count supports this clone. The V gene is TRBV24-1, the J gene TRBJ2-7; D call uncertain. Between the trimmed V and J ends, which lost 3 bases and 5 bases, there was a span of 16 bases. Germline CDR1 is KGHDR and CDR2 is SFDVKD. This CDR3 contains 15 residues. The CDR3 DNA reads TGTGCCACCAGTGATCCCAACTCTGGGCCCAACGAGCAGTACTTC. Protein: CATSDPNSGPNEQYF.

The CDR3 DNA reads TGTGCCATCGGCCTAGGTGAAAAACTGTTTTTT. Encoded protein: CAIGLGEKLFF. This chain connects TRBV10-3 to TRBJ1-4, with D unresolved. Germline V gene lookup returns CDR1 ENHRY and CDR2 SYGVKD. Trimming took off 8 bases at V and 7 bases at J, with 8 bases between the two ends. The CDR3 is 11 amino acids.

Only one count was recorded for this clone. This chain uses TRBV5-1 with TRBJ1-6; 9 bases match TRBD1. Germline CDR1 reads SGHRS; CDR2 reads YFSETQ. The CDR3 loop spans 14 amino acids. V was clipped by 3 bases and J by 6 bases; unmatched bases: 1. Written as DNA, the CDR3 is TGCGCCAGCAGCTCGACAGGGGGTAATTCACCCCTCCACTTT. This encodes CASSSTGGNSPLHF.

The chain uses TRBV2 and TRBJ2-7, with TRBD1 matching over 8 bases. The CDR3 sequence is 14 residues long. V trimming: 6 bases; J trimming: 3 bases; junction bases outside the gene matches: 7. CDR1 and CDR2 from the germline V gene are SNHLY and FYNNEI. For the CDR3, the DNA is TGTGCCAGCAGAGAACAGGGGGAAGTCTACGAGCAGTACTTC. It specifies CASREQGEVYEQYF.

The chain employs TRBV6-2 or TRBV6-3 and TRBJ1-6, with D unclear. CDR1 MNHEY and CDR2 SVGEGT come from the germline V gene. The length of the CDR3 is 14 residues. V was pared by 2 bases and J by 7 bases, with 9 bases between. CDR3 sequence: CASSYSGQNSPLHF. The CDR3 bases are TGTGCCAGCAGTTACAGCGGGCAGAATTCACCCCTCCACTTT.

The V and J genes are TRBV28 and TRBJ2-7; weak D call: TRBD2 (6 bases). Trimming cost V 8 bases and J 0 bases, with 14 bases left between them. The CDR3 sequence is 14 residues long. The V gene's germline CDR1 is MDHEN and CDR2 SYDVKM. CDR3 region: CASRGTPASYEQYF. The CDR3 bases are TGTGCCAGCCGGGGGACGCCGGCCTCCTACGAGCAGTACTTC.